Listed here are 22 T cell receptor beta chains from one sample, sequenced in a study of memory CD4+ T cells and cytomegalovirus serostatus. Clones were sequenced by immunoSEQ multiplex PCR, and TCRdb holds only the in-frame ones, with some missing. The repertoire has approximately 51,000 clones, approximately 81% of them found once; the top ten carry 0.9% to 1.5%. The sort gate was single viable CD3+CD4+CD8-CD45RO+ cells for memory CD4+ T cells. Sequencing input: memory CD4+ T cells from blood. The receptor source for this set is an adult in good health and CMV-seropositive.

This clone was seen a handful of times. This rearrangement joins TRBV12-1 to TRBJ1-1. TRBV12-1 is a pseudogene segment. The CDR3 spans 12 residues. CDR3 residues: CASSLLNTEAFF. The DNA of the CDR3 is TGTGCCAGCAGCTTGCTGAACACTGAAGCTTTCTTT.

Written as DNA, the CDR3 is TGTGCCAGCAGTGAAATCTTCCAGGGGCGGCAGTACTTC. It specifies CASSEIFQGRQYF. The V and J genes are TRBV6-1 and TRBJ2-7; D might be TRBD1 (6 bases). V was trimmed by 2 bases and J by 9 bases, leaving 14 bases between them. The CDR3 extends over 13 amino acids. The germline V gene has CDR1 MNHNS and CDR2 SASEGT.

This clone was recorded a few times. CDR3 in amino acids: CASSFASGGDNEQFF. DNA for the CDR3: TGTGCCAGCAGCTTCGCTAGCGGGGGGGACAATGAGCAGTTCTTC. The rearrangement links TRBV7-2 to TRBJ2-1; TRBD2 aligns across 12 bases. V shed 3 bases and J 5 bases; nucleotides not matched to a gene: 2. Germline CDR1 and CDR2: SGHTA and FQGNSA. The CDR3 is 15 amino acids.

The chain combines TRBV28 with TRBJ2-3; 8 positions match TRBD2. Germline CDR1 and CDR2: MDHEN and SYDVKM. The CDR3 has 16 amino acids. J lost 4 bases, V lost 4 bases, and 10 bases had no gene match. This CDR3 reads CASSSSGGGLADTQYF. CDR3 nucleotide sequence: TGTGCCAGCAGTTCAAGCGGGGGAGGTTTAGCAGATACGCAGTATTTT.

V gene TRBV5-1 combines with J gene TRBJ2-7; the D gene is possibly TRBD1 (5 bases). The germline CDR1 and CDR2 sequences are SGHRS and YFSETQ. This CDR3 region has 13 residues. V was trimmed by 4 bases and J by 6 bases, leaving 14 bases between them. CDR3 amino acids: CASSAFSGIEQYF. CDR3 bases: TGCGCCAGCAGCGCTTTTTCAGGGATCGAGCAGTACTTC.

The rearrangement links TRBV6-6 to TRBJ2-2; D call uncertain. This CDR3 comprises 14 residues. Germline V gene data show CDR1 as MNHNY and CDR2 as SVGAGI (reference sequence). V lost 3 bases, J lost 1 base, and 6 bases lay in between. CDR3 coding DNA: TGTGCCAGCAGTTATGAGAGGAACACCGGGGAGCTGTTTTTT. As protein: CASSYERNTGELFF.

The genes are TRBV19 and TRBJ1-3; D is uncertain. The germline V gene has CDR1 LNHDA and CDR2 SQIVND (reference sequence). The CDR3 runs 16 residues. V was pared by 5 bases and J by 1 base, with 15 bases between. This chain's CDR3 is CASSRGWTPSGNTIYF. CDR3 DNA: TGTGCCAGTAGTCGTGGGTGGACCCCATCTGGAAACACCATATATTTT. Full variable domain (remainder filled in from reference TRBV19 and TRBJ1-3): DGGITQSPKYLFRKEGQNVTLSCEQNLNHDAMYWYRQDPGQGLRLIYYSQIVNDFQKGDIAEGYSVSREKKESFPLTVTSAQKNPTAFYLCASSRGWTPSGNTIYFGEGSWLTVV.

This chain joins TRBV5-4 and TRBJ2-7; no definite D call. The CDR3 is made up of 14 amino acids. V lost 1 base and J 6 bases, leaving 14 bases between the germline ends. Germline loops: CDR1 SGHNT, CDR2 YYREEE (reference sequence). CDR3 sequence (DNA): TGTGCCAGCAGCTTGTCCACAACTAAGGCCGAGCAGTACTTC. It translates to CASSLSTTKAEQYF.

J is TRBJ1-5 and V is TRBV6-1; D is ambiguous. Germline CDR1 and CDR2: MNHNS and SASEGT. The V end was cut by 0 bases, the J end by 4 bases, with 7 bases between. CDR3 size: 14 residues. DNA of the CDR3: TGTGCCAGCAGTGAAGCCATCGAGAATCAGCCCCAGCATTTT. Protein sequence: CASSEAIENQPQHF.

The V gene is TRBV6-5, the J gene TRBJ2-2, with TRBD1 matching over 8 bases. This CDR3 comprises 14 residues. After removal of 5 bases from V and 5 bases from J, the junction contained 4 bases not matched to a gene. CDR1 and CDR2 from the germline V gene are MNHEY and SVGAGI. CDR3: CASSGQGGTGELFF. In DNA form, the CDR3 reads TGTGCCAGCAGTGGACAGGGCGGAACCGGGGAGCTGTTTTTT.

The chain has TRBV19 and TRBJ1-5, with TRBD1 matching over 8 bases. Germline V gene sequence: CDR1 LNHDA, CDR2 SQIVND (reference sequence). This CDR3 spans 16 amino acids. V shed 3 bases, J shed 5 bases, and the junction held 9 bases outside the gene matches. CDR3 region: CASSIWSQGAHQPQHF. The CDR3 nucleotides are TGTGCCAGTAGTATTTGGTCGCAGGGGGCTCATCAGCCCCAGCATTTT.

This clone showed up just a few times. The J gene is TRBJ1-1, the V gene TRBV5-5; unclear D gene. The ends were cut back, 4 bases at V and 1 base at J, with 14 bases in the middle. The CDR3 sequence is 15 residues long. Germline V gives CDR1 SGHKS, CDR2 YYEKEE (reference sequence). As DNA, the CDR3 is TGTGCCAGCAGCCTGGAGAGACACGCGAACACTGAAGCTTTCTTT. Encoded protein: CASSLERHANTEAFF.

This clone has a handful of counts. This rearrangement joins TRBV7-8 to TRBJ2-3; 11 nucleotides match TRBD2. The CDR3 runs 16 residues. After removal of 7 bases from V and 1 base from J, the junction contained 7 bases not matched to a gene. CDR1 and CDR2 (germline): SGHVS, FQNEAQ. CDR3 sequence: CASKLAGAGGTDTQYF. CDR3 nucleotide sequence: TGTGCCAGCAAACTAGCGGGGGCCGGAGGCACAGATACGCAGTATTTT.

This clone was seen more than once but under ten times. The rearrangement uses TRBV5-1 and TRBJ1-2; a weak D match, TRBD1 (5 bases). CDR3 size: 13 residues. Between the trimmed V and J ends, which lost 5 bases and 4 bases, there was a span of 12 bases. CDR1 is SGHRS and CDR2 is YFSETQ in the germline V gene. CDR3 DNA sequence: TGCGCCAGCAGACGAGACAGACCCTATGGCTACACCTTC. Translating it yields CASRRDRPYGYTF.

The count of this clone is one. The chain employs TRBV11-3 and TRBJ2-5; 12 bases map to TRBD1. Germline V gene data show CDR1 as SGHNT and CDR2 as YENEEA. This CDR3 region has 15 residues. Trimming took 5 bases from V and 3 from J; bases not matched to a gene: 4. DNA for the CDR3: TGTGCCAGCAGCCCGGGACAGGGGGCGGAAGAGACCCAGTACTTC. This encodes CASSPGQGAEETQYF.

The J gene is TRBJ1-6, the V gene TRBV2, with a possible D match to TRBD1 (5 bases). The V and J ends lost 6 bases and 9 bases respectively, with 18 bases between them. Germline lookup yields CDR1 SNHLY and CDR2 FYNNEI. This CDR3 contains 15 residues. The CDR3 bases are TGTGCCAGCAGCTGGGGACGGCGATGGGGTTCACCCCTCCACTTT. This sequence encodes CASSWGRRWGSPLHF.

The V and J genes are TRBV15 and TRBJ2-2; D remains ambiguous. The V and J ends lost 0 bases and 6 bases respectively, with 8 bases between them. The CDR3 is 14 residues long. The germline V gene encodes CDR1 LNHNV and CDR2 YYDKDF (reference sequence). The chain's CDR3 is CATSRDLEAGELFF. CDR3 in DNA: TGTGCCACCAGCAGAGATTTAGAAGCCGGGGAGCTGTTTTTT.

CDR3 residues: CASSLGGIEGNYGYTF. The CDR3 DNA sequence: TGTGCCAGCAGCTTAGGTGGGATAGAGGGGAACTATGGCTACACCTTC. The chain has TRBV7-3 and TRBJ1-2; a weak D match, TRBD1 (5 bases). V was trimmed by 2 bases and J by 2 bases, leaving 15 bases between them. The CDR3 spans 16 residues. CDR1 and CDR2 (germline): SGHTA, FQGTGA.

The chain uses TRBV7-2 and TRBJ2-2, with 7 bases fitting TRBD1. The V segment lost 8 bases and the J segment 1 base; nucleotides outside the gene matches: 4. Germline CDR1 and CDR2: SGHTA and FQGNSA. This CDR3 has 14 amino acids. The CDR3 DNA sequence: TGTGCCAGCCTGAGACAGGGGAACACCGGGGAGCTGTTTTTT. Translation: CASLRQGNTGELFF. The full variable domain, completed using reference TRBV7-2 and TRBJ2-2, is GAGVSQSPSNKVTEKGKDVELRCDPISGHTALYWYRQSLGQGLEFLIYFQGNSAPDKSGLPSDRFSAERTGGSVSTLTIQRTQQEDSAVYLCASLRQGNTGELFFGEGSRLTVL.

This chain's CDR3 is CASSPDRGSGELFF. Written as DNA, the CDR3 is TGTGCCAGCAGCCCGGACAGGGGATCCGGGGAGCTGTTTTTT. The chain couples TRBV11-2 to TRBJ2-2; 9 bases map to TRBD1. Germline lookup yields CDR1 SGHAT and CDR2 FQNNGV. The CDR3 totals 14 residues. V trimming: 5 bases; J trimming: 6 bases; junction bases outside the gene matches: 4.

The CDR3 region has the DNA TGCGCCAGCAGCCAGGGCCTAGATCCCTACGAGCAGTACTTC. Protein product: CASSQGLDPYEQYF. This chain uses TRBV4-1 with TRBJ2-7; the D is unclear. CDR1 MGHRA and CDR2 YSYEKL come from the germline V gene. V was pared by 3 bases and J by 2 bases, with 11 bases between. The length of the CDR3 is 14 residues.

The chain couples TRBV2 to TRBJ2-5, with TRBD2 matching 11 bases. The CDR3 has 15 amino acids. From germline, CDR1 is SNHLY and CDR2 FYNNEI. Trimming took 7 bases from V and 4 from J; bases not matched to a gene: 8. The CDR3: CASTNPTSGGETQYF. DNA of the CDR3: TGTGCCAGCACGAATCCTACTAGCGGGGGAGAGACCCAGTACTTC.